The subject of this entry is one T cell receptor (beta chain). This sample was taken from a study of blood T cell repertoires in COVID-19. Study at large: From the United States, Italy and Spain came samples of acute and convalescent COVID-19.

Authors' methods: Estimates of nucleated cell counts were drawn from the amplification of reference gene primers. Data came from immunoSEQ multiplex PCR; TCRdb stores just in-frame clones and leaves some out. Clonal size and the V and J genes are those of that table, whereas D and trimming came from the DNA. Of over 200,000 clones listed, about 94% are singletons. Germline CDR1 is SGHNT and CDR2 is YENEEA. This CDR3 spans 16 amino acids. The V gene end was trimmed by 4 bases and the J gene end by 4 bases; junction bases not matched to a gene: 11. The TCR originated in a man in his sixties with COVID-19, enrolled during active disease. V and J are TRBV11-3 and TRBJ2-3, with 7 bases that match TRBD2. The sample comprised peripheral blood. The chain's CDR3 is CASSSTRGVIADTQYF. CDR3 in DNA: TGTGCCAGCAGCTCCACCCGGGGGGTTATCGCAGATACGCAGTATTTT.